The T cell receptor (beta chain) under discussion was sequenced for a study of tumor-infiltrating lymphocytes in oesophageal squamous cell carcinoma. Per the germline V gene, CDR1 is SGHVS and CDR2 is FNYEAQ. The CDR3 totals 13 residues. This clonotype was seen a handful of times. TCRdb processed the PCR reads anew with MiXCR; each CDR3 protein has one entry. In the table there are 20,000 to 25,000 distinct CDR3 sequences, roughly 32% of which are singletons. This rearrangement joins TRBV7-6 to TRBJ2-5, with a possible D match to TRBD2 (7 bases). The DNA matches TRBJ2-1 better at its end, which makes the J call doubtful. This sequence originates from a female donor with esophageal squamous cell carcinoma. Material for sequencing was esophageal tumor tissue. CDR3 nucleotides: TGTGCCAGCAGCTTCGTTGCGGGGGCATATCAGTTCTTC. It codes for CASSFVAGAYQFF.